This T cell receptor (beta chain) was documented in a study of shared clonotypes between healthy human individuals. Naive CD8 cells lacked CD45RO and underwent positive selection for CCR7, leaving out terminally differentiated effector memory CD45RA+ cells. Clones were read by immunoSEQ multiplex PCR, and TCRdb kept only the in-frame ones, dropping some. In the table there are more than 500,000 clones, around 95% of which are singletons. Concerning this clone itself: Its target is not known. The DNA is left out, because the CDR3 cannot be placed on it with certainty; the CDR3 is given as TCRdb lists it.

Per germline, CDR1 ENHRY and CDR2 SYGVKD. Both ends counted, the CDR3 spans 10 residues. General study findings and limits: Clonotypes not shared had lower generation probabilities than those common to all four donors.

This TCR was sampled from a woman aged 25 to 39 in good health. The chain has TRBV10-3 and TRBJ1-3. The material sequenced was naive CD8+ T cells sorted from blood. The CDR3 reads CATLGNTIYF.